The 15 T cell receptor beta chains reported below all come from one sample, sequenced in a study of blood T cell repertoires in COVID-19. The table came from immunoSEQ multiplex PCR; TCRdb's copy has only in-frame clones and leaves some out. The sample records 75,000 to 80,000 clones, about 90% being singletons. What was sequenced was peripheral blood. These receptors were taken from a human donor in a cohort sampled during active COVID-19.

This clone has a single count. CDR3 bases: TGTGCCAGCAGGAAAGACTCGGGGGGAGGGCATGGCTACACCTTC. Its translation: CASRKDSGGGHGYTF. The chain links TRBV2 to TRBJ1-2, with D tentatively TRBD1 (5 bases). Germline V gene data show CDR1 as SNHLY and CDR2 as FYNNEI. V was pared by 6 bases and J by 6 bases, with 20 bases between. The CDR3 has 15 amino acids.

The chain couples TRBV3-1 (or the pseudogene TRBV3-2) to TRBJ1-4, with a possible D match to TRBD1 (5 bases). The V end was cut by 0 bases, the J end by 6 bases, with 14 bases between. CDR3 length equals 16 residues. Germline CDR1 reads LGHDT; CDR2 reads YNNKEL (reference sequence). The CDR3 here is CASSQDSSGTYEKLFF. The CDR3 DNA sequence: TGTGCCAGCAGCCAAGATTCTTCCGGGACTTATGAAAAACTGTTTTTT.

The chain uses TRBV19 and TRBJ2-3, with 9 bases lining up with TRBD1. Germline V gene lookup returns CDR1 LNHDA and CDR2 SQIVND (reference sequence). CDR3 length equals 15 residues. V lost 5 bases, J lost 4 bases, and 7 bases stayed unmatched. The CDR3, as DNA: TGTGCCAGTAGTTCCGGACAGGGGAGTCCAGATACGCAGTATTTT. Protein product: CASSSGQGSPDTQYF.

The chain links TRBV5-1 to TRBJ2-5, with D unresolved. The V gene's germline CDR1 is SGHRS and CDR2 YFSETQ. The CDR3 contains 13 residues. V was cut by 6 bases and J by 3 bases, with 12 bases left in between. CDR3 nucleotides: TGCGCCAGCACTGTCAGCGCAAAAGAGACCCAGTACTTC. Amino acids: CASTVSAKETQYF.

This rearrangement joins TRBV11-2 to TRBJ2-7; the match to TRBD2 covers 7 bases. After removal of 5 bases from V and 4 bases from J, the junction contained 8 bases not matched to a gene. The germline V gene encodes CDR1 SGHAT and CDR2 FQNNGV. This CDR3 spans 14 amino acids. The CDR3 sequence: CASSDGGGRYEQYF. DNA for the CDR3: TGTGCCAGCAGCGACGGCGGGGGACGTTACGAGCAGTACTTC.

A remark on this clone: At one end, the junction sequence differs from germline, possibly due to a read error. CDR3 amino acids: CASSDPGQEYEQCF. The CDR3 coding sequence is TGTGCCAGCAGTGACCCGGGACAGGAATACGAGCAGTGCTTC. The V call is TRBV6-6, the J call TRBJ2-7, with 8 bases fitting TRBD1. This CDR3 comprises 14 residues. Germline values: CDR1 MNHNY, CDR2 SVGAGI (reference sequence).

The chain uses TRBV10-3 and TRBJ1-1, with 8 positions matching TRBD1. CDR3 length: 17 amino acids. Trimming removed 2 bases from V and 1 base from J; junction bases left unmatched: 9. Germline assignment: CDR1 ENHRY and CDR2 SYGVKD. The CDR3 DNA reads TGTGCCATCAGTGAGACTAACCAGGGGGCCGGGAACACTGAAGCTTTCTTT. Protein product: CAISETNQGAGNTEAFF.

The J gene is TRBJ1-2, the V gene TRBV9; 9 nucleotides match TRBD1. Per the germline V gene, CDR1 is SGDLS and CDR2 is YYNGEE. The CDR3 runs to 15 residues. V lost 4 bases, J lost 6 bases, and 10 bases stayed unmatched. The CDR3: CASSHPPGQGDGYTF. Written as DNA, the CDR3 is TGTGCCAGCAGCCACCCCCCGGGACAGGGAGATGGCTACACCTTC.

Worth noting for this clone: The junction shows a germline mismatch at one end, possibly a read error. The chain uses TRBV7-7 and TRBJ2-3; the match to TRBD1 covers 9 bases. From germline, CDR1 is SSHAT and CDR2 FNYEAQ (reference sequence). This CDR3 is 16 amino acids long. The CDR3 DNA reads as TGTGCTAGCAGCTTAGGAGGGACAGGGATTTCAGATACGCAGTATTTT. Its translation: CASSLGGTGISDTQYF.

J is TRBJ2-3 and V is TRBV7-6; 7 bases map to TRBD1. CDR1 and CDR2 (germline): SGHVS, FNYEAQ. The CDR3 sequence is 16 residues long. Germline trimming cut 5 bases from V and 2 bases from J; bases unmatched to any gene: 10. CDR3 sequence: CASSPYDGQVTDTQYF. The CDR3 DNA is TGTGCCAGCAGCCCTTACGACGGACAGGTCACAGATACGCAGTATTTT. Combining the CDR3 with reference TRBV7-6 and TRBJ2-3 gives the whole variable domain GAGVSQSPRYKVTKRGQDVALRCDPISGHVSLYWYRQALGQGPEFLTYFNYEAQQDKSGLPNDRFSAERPEGSISTLTIQRTEQRDSAMYRCASSPYDGQVTDTQYFGPGTRLTVL.

The chain employs TRBV2 and TRBJ2-3; a possible D gene is TRBD2 (5 bases). This CDR3 has 13 amino acids. V gave up 9 bases and J gave up 5 bases, with 15 bases separating them. Germline values: CDR1 SNHLY, CDR2 FYNNEI. CDR3 sequence reads: CARRTLGVDTQYF. Written as DNA, the CDR3 is TGTGCCAGACGAACTCTCGGGGTAGATACGCAGTATTTT. The whole variable domain, filled in from reference TRBV2 and TRBJ2-3, reads EPEVTQTPSHQVTQMGQEVILRCVPISNHLYFYWYRQILGQKVEFLVSFYNNEISEKSEIFDDQFSVERPDGSNFTLKIRSTKLEDSAMYFCARRTLGVDTQYFGPGTRLTVL.

The chain couples TRBV3-1 (or the pseudogene TRBV3-2) to TRBJ2-4, with a weak D call TRBD2 (6 bases). Germline V gene data show CDR1 as LGHDT and CDR2 as YNNKEL (reference sequence). There are 15 residues in the CDR3. Trimming cost V 4 bases and J 1 base, with 11 bases left between them. The CDR3 loop is CASSRRDWAKNIQYF. CDR3 bases: TGTGCCAGCAGCCGGCGGGATTGGGCCAAAAACATTCAGTACTTC.

This sequence joins TRBV12-3 or TRBV12-4 and TRBJ2-1, with 8 bases matching TRBD1. CDR3 length: 13 residues. V trimming: 6 bases; J trimming: 7 bases; junction bases outside the gene matches: 5. CDR3 loop: CASRPTGVNEQFF. CDR3 sequence (DNA): TGTGCCAGCAGACCGACAGGGGTAAATGAGCAGTTCTTC.

This clone was seen just once. This rearrangement joins TRBV11-2 to TRBJ2-7, with 8 bases identical to TRBD2. CDR1 and CDR2 (germline): SGHAT, FQNNGV. Trimming took 4 bases from V and 4 from J; bases not matched to a gene: 9. The CDR3 loop spans 15 amino acids. The CDR3 spells CASSSAGTRAYEQYF. In nucleotides, the CDR3 is TGTGCCAGCAGCTCGGCCGGGACTAGAGCATACGAGCAGTACTTC.

The chain recombines TRBV6-2 or TRBV6-3 with TRBJ1-1, with D tentatively TRBD1 (5 bases). V lost 4 bases and J lost 5, with 14 bases in between. Germline V gene sequence: CDR1 MNHEY, CDR2 SVGEGT. This CDR3 has 14 amino acids. The CDR3 here is CASSSTTVMTEAFF. As DNA, the CDR3 is TGTGCCAGCAGTTCGACGACAGTCATGACTGAAGCTTTCTTT.